This T cell receptor (beta chain) is from a study of blood T cells in healthy people across ages. With a J-beta primer mix and a sample-barcoded 5' primer, a second PCR ran about 6 to 11 cycles. TCRdb processed the 5' RACE reads anew with MiXCR; each CDR3 protein has one entry. The table records roughly 800,000 distinct CDR3 sequences, roughly 24% of them present only once. The CDR3 has 12 amino acids. Germline V gene sequence: CDR1 LGHDT, CDR2 YNNKEL (reference sequence). Between the trimmed V and J ends, which lost 1 base and 5 bases, there was a span of 5 bases. The sample was also reused in another study, on T cells of mothers and their children.

The chain employs TRBV3-1 and TRBJ2-5; D is undetermined. The receptor comes from a boy aged 10-17 years in good health. Sequencing was carried out using blood. CDR3 region: CASSQAMETQYF. The DNA of the CDR3 is TGTGCCAGCAGCCAAGCTATGGAGACCCAGTACTTC.